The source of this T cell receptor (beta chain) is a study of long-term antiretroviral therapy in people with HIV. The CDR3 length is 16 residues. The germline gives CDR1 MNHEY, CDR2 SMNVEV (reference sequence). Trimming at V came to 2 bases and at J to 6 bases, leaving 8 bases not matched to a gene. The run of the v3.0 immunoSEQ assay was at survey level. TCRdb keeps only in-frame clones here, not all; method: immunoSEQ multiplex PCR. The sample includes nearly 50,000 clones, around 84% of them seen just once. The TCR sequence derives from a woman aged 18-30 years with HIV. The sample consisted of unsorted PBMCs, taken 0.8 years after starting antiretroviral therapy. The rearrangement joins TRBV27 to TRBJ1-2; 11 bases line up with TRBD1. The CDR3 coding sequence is TGTGCCAGCAGTTTAGCGGAGGACAGGGGGCTAAATGGCTACACCTTC. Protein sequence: CASSLAEDRGLNGYTF.